Shown below are 10 T cell receptor beta chains from a single sample sequenced in a study of shared clonotypes between healthy human individuals. Using immunoSEQ multiplex PCR, the repertoire was profiled, and TCRdb retains in-frame clones only, with some absent. The sample records around 2,100,000 clones, around 96% being singletons. Selected positively for CCR7 and CD45RO-negative, naive CD8 cells excluded terminally differentiated effector memory CD45RA+ cells. Sequenced: naive CD8+ T cells sorted from blood. The receptors stem from a man younger than 35 in good health.

V usage is TRBV27 and J usage is TRBJ2-7; TRBD2 aligns across 10 bases. After removal of 5 bases from V and 7 bases from J, the junction contained 5 bases not matched to a gene. Germline values: CDR1 MNHEY, CDR2 SMNVEV (reference sequence). The CDR3 contains 13 residues. DNA for the CDR3: TGTGCCAGCAGTCTAGCGGGAGTTGGGGAGCAGTACTTC. This sequence encodes CASSLAGVGEQYF.

The rearrangement joins TRBV28 to TRBJ2-2; the match to TRBD2 covers 11 bases. The CDR3 totals 15 residues. The germline CDR1 and CDR2 sequences are MDHEN and SYDVKM. The junction had 10 bases not matched to a gene; V was cut back by 5 bases and J by 11 bases. CDR3 bases: TGTGCCAGCAGTCAGGGGACTAGCGGAGCGGTCGAGCTGTTTTTT. Its protein is CASSQGTSGAVELFF.

J is TRBJ1-4 and V is TRBV4-1; D may be TRBD1 (6 bases). V was cut by 0 bases and J by 7 bases, with 21 bases left in between. CDR1 is MGHRA and CDR2 is YSYEKL in the germline V gene. This CDR3 comprises 18 residues. As DNA, the CDR3 is TGCGCCAGCAGCCAAGATCCGGGGGGAGGGGGAATTGGTGAAAAACTGTTTTTT. This codes for CASSQDPGGGGIGEKLFF.

In its sample, this clone was seen once. The chain carries TRBV5-6 and TRBJ2-7; D is perhaps TRBD1 or TRBD2 (6 bases each). CDR3 length: 13 amino acids. CDR1 is SGHDT and CDR2 is YYEEEE in the germline V gene. Deletions cut 8 bases from V and 0 bases from J, with 12 bases between. The CDR3 reads CASGRGLSYEQYF. In DNA, the CDR3 is TGTGCCAGTGGCAGGGGACTCTCCTACGAGCAGTACTTC.

The chain is built from TRBV6-5 and TRBJ1-1; a weak D match, TRBD1 (5 bases). V dropped 0 bases and J dropped 4 bases, with 9 bases sitting between them. Germline values: CDR1 MNHEY, CDR2 SVGAGI. This CDR3 has 14 residues. The CDR3 is CASSYSGEATEAFF. CDR3 bases: TGTGCCAGCAGTTACTCGGGGGAAGCCACTGAAGCTTTCTTT.

A single count supports this clone. The chain has TRBV6-5 and TRBJ1-5; D remains unclear. The CDR3 runs 13 residues. Germline lookup yields CDR1 MNHEY and CDR2 SVGAGI. V lost 2 bases to trimming and J lost 4 bases, with 6 bases between them. This CDR3 is CASSYMGNQPQHF. CDR3 nucleotide sequence: TGTGCCAGCAGTTACATGGGGAATCAGCCCCAGCATTTT.

V is TRBV7-2 and J is TRBJ2-1, with 12 bases identical to TRBD2. V shed 2 bases, J shed 0 bases, and the junction held 8 bases outside the gene matches. Germline CDR1 is SGHTA and CDR2 is FQGNSA. This CDR3 has 19 residues. The CDR3: CASSLPSGRGSDSYNEQFF. In nucleotides, the CDR3 is TGTGCCAGCAGCTTACCTAGCGGGAGGGGATCCGACTCCTACAATGAGCAGTTCTTC.

The chain couples TRBV28 to TRBJ1-1; D is ambiguous. Germline CDR1 reads MDHEN; CDR2 reads SYDVKM. Trimming left V 11 bases short and J 11 bases short, with 9 bases between. The CDR3 extends over 8 amino acids. CDR3 residues: CAPLSAFF. CDR3 DNA: TGTGCCCCTCTGAGTGCTTTCTTT.

This chain connects TRBV5-1 to TRBJ2-5; D is possibly TRBD1 or TRBD2 (5 bases each). CDR1 SGHRS and CDR2 YFSETQ come from the germline V gene. With 4 bases removed from V and 1 base from J, the gap between germline ends came to 17 bases. The CDR3 is 16 amino acids. CDR3 region: CASSLGVTVIQETQYF. CDR3 in DNA: TGCGCCAGCAGCCTCGGGGTGACAGTTATCCAAGAGACCCAGTACTTC. The whole variable domain, remainder taken from reference TRBV5-1 and TRBJ2-5, is KAGVTQTPRYLIKTRGQQVTLSCSPISGHRSVSWYQQTPGQGLQFLFEYFSETQRNKGNFPGRFSGRQFSNSRSEMNVSTLELGDSALYLCASSLGVTVIQETQYFGPGTRLLVL.

The chain recombines TRBV7-9 with TRBJ2-7; D remains ambiguous. The CDR3 is 14 residues long. V lost 0 bases and J 0 bases, leaving 6 bases between the germline ends. Per germline, CDR1 SEHNR and CDR2 FQNEAQ (reference sequence). DNA of the CDR3: TGTGCCAGCAGCTTAGCAGGCAACTCCTACGAGCAGTACTTC. Translation: CASSLAGNSYEQYF.